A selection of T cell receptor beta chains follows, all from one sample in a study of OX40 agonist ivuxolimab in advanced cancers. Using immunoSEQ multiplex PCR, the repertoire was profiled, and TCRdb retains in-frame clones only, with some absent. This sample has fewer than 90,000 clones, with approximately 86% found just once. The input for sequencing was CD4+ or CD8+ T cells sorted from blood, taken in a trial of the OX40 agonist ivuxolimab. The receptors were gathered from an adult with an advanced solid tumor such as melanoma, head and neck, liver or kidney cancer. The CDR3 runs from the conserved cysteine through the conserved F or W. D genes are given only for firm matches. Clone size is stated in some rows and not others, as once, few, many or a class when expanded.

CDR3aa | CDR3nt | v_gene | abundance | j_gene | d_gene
CASSEMGQGGDTQYF | TGTGCCAGCAGTGAAATGGGACAGGGGGGAGATACGCAGTATTTT | TRBV6-1 | NA | TRBJ2-3 | TRBD1
CASSPINRGSNTEAFF | TGTGCCAGTAGTCCAATAAACCGGGGGTCGAACACTGAAGCTTTCTTT | TRBV19 | NA | TRBJ1-1 | NA
CASSPSRQGNQPQHF | TGTGCCAGCAGTCCCAGCAGACAGGGGAATCAGCCCCAGCATTTT | TRBV2 | NA | TRBJ1-5 | TRBD1
CAAQGIGNSPLHF | TGTGCAGCGCAGGGGATAGGTAATTCACCCCTCCACTTT | TRBV6-1 | few | TRBJ1-6 | NA
CASSAGLAGPYF | TGCGCCAGCAGCGCGGGACTAGCGGGGCCGTATTTT | TRBV5-1 | NA | TRBJ2-3 | TRBD2
CASSLAGFATNEKLFF | TGCGCCAGCAGCTTGGCGGGGTTTGCAACTAATGAAAAACTGTTTTTT | TRBV5-1 | NA | TRBJ1-4 | NA
CASSPDVGSYNEQFF | TGTGCCAGCAGCCCTGACGTGGGCTCCTACAATGAGCAGTTCTTC | TRBV11-2 | NA | TRBJ2-1 | NA
CASSLTSTNYGYTF | TGTGCCAGCAGCTTAACGAGCACTAACTATGGCTACACCTTC | TRBV7-9 | NA | TRBJ1-2 | NA
CASSPPTGGYTF | TGTGCCAGCAGCCCTCCGACAGGCGGCTACACCTTC | TRBV5-6 | NA | TRBJ1-2 | NA
CASSSQGAGEKLFF | TGTGCCAGCAGTTCTCAGGGGGCGGGAGAAAAACTGTTTTTT | TRBV2 | NA | TRBJ1-4 | TRBD1
CASSPTSGGTSSYNEQFF | TGTGCCAGTAGCCCGACTAGCGGGGGGACGAGCTCCTACAATGAGCAGTTCTTC | TRBV19 | NA | TRBJ2-1 | TRBD2
CASSFGQPTGELFF | TGTGCCAGCAGCTTCGGACAGCCCACCGGGGAGCTGTTTTTT | TRBV11-3 | NA | TRBJ2-2 | NA
CASSTTGTANQPQHF | TGTGCCAGTAGTACAACCGGGACAGCAAATCAGCCCCAGCATTTT | TRBV19 | NA | TRBJ1-5 | TRBD1
CASSPVSYQETQYF | TGTGCCAGCTCCCCCGTGAGTTACCAAGAGACCCAGTACTTC | TRBV18 | once | TRBJ2-5 | NA
CAWSADSYYGYTF | TGTGCCTGGAGCGCCGACAGCTACTATGGCTACACCTTC | TRBV30 | once | TRBJ1-2 | NA
CASSTTGGGQPQHF | TGTGCCAGTAGTACTACAGGGGGTGGTCAGCCCCAGCATTTT | TRBV19 | NA | TRBJ1-5 | TRBD1
CASSQDRTGYGYTF | TGTGCCAGCAGCCAAGATCGTACAGGCTATGGCTACACCTTC | TRBV4-2 | NA | TRBJ1-2 | NA
CASSLGPDTQYF | TGTGCCAGCAGTTTAGGCCCAGATACGCAGTATTTT | TRBV28 | NA | TRBJ2-3 | NA
CASSGQSHQTQYF | TGTGCCAGCAGCGGACAGAGCCATCAGACCCAGTACTTC | TRBV21-1 | NA | TRBJ2-5 | NA
CASSLRELAGSGANVLTF | TGTGCCAGCAGTTTAAGAGAGCTAGCGGGGTCTGGGGCCAACGTCCTGACTTTC | TRBV27 | NA | TRBJ2-6 | TRBD2
CASSRTGDMTDTQYF | TGTGCCAGCAGCCGGACAGGGGATATGACAGATACGCAGTATTTT | TRBV7-3 | NA | TRBJ2-3 | TRBD1
CASSVAGTGRYEQYF | TGTGCCAGCAGCGTAGCCGGGACAGGGCGGTACGAGCAGTACTTC | TRBV9 | NA | TRBJ2-7 | TRBD1